One T cell receptor beta chain is described in this entry. Antigen specificity is unknown. This record comes from a study of OX40 agonist ivuxolimab in advanced cancers. About the study: Patients in the trial were receiving intravenous ivuxolimab every 2 weeks, at doses of 0.01 to 10 mg/kg. Cancers in dose escalation were hepatocellular, melanoma, renal cell and head and neck. Whole-study findings and limits: More expanded clones were found, on average, in CD8+ than in CD4+ T cells.

The data were produced by immunoSEQ multiplex PCR, yet TCRdb's version contains in-frame clones alone and is incomplete. The sample has 20,000 to 30,000 clones, 73% seen once. Germline V gives CDR1 SGHAT, CDR2 FQDESV (reference sequence). The CDR3 is made up of 14 amino acids. With 0 bases removed from V and 6 bases from J, the gap between germline ends came to 8 bases. This receptor was identified in an adult with an advanced solid tumor such as melanoma, head and neck, liver or kidney cancer. The chain employs TRBV11-1 and TRBJ2-2; perhaps D is TRBD1 or TRBD2 (6 bases each). The source material was CD4+ or CD8+ T cells sorted from blood, sampled in a trial of the OX40 agonist ivuxolimab. CDR3 protein: CASSLARGAGELFF. Written as DNA, the CDR3 is TGTGCCAGCAGCTTAGCGAGGGGGGCCGGGGAGCTGTTTTTT.